A single sample gave rise to the 11 T cell receptor beta chains below, sequenced in a study of cytomegalovirus exposure and HLA in healthy donors. Use of 60 Vbeta and 13 Jbeta primers characterized the PCR. Assay used: immunoSEQ multiplex PCR; TCRdb lists only in-frame clones, some missing. The sample has over 150,000 clones; 77% are singletons. Input material: PBMCs. These receptor sequences come from a woman aged 25 to 39 in good health and CMV-seropositive.

This clone was counted between two and nine times. The chain uses TRBV11-3 and TRBJ2-1; a possible D gene is TRBD1 (7 bases). The CDR3 consists of 13 residues. Trimming shortened V by 5 bases and J by 8 bases, and 13 bases separated the two germline ends. Germline V lookup: CDR1 SGHNT, CDR2 YENEEA. The CDR3 nucleotides are TGTGCCAGCAGCAAGGAGGGGGCCCATGAGCAGTTCTTC. Residues: CASSKEGAHEQFF.

This clone appeared once. The genes are TRBV5-4 and TRBJ2-3, with D perhaps TRBD2 (6 bases). Trimming removed 5 bases at V and 1 base at J, with 17 bases between. The CDR3 runs to 16 residues. Germline V gene data show CDR1 as SGHNT and CDR2 as YYREEE (reference sequence). The CDR3 DNA follows: TGTGCCAGCAGTACGGCTAGCGAAAGGGGCACAGATACGCAGTATTTT. Its protein product is CASSTASERGTDTQYF.

The CDR3 loop is CASSLRDSLLKGTEAFF. CDR3 bases: TGTGCCAGCAGCCTAAGGGACAGCCTTTTGAAAGGAACTGAAGCTTTCTTT. The genes are TRBV7-8 and TRBJ1-1; 7 nucleotides align to TRBD1. Per the germline V gene, CDR1 is SGHVS and CDR2 is FQNEAQ. V dropped 5 bases and J dropped 5; count of bases not matched to a gene: 17. The CDR3 contains 17 residues.

The chain couples TRBV30 to TRBJ1-1, with D possibly TRBD1 on 5 matching bases. The V and J ends lost 2 bases and 5 bases respectively, with 9 bases between them. The CDR3 is 12 residues long. Germline V lookup: CDR1 GTSNPN, CDR2 SVGIG (reference sequence). CDR3: CAWSPGRTEAFF. CDR3 nucleotide sequence: TGTGCCTGGAGTCCAGGGAGGACTGAAGCTTTCTTT. Full variable domain (outside the CDR3, taken from reference TRBV30 and TRBJ1-1): SQTIHQWPATLVQPVGSPLSLECTVEGTSNPNLYWYRQAAGRGLQLLFYSVGIGQISSEVPQNLSASRPQDRQFILSSKKLLLSDSGFYLCAWSPGRTEAFFGQGTRLTVV.

This clone was recorded a few times. The chain's CDR3 is CASSSGLAGGPGELFF. In DNA, the CDR3 is TGTGCCAGCAGCTCAGGACTAGCGGGAGGGCCGGGGGAGCTGTTTTTT. The gene calls are TRBV5-4 and TRBJ2-2; 15 bases map to TRBD2. CDR3 length: 16 amino acids. The germline CDR1 and CDR2 sequences are SGHNT and YYREEE (reference sequence). After removal of 3 bases from V and 8 bases from J, the junction contained 5 bases not matched to a gene.

In nucleotides, the CDR3 is TGTGCCAGCAGTTCAGGGACAGCCTACACCTTC. Protein: CASSSGTAYTF. The V gene is TRBV5-6, the J gene TRBJ1-2; 7 positions match TRBD1. The CDR3 runs 11 residues. V was clipped by 5 bases and J by 10 bases; unmatched bases: 5. Germline loops: CDR1 SGHDT, CDR2 YYEEEE. Full variable domain (rest looked up from reference TRBV5-6 and TRBJ1-2): DAGVTQSPTHLIKTRGQQVTLRCSPKSGHDTVSWYQQALGQGPQFIFQYYEEEERQRGNFPDRFSGHQFPNYSSELNVNALLLGDSALYLCASSSGTAYTFGSGTRLTVV.

The chain is built from TRBV2 and TRBJ2-1; the match to TRBD2 covers 7 bases. J was trimmed by 2 bases and V by 8 bases; bases with no gene match: 9. Per germline, CDR1 SNHLY and CDR2 FYNNEI. The CDR3 contains 15 residues. In nucleotides, the CDR3 is TGTGCCAGCCTCGATAGCGGGCGGCCCTACAATGAGCAGTTCTTC. This gives the protein CASLDSGRPYNEQFF.

The chain joins TRBV7-2 to TRBJ1-3; D is perhaps TRBD1 (5 bases). CDR1 is SGHTA, CDR2 FQGNSA, per germline. This CDR3 contains 15 residues. V lost 1 base and J 0 bases, leaving 7 bases between the germline ends. The DNA of the CDR3 is TGTGCCAGCAGCTTAGAGGGGCACTCTGGAAACACCATATATTTT. Translated, it gives CASSLEGHSGNTIYF. The entire variable domain, with the rest obtained from reference TRBV7-2 and TRBJ1-3, is as follows: GAGVSQSPSNKVTEKGKDVELRCDPISGHTALYWYRQSLGQGLEFLIYFQGNSAPDKSGLPSDRFSAERTGGSVSTLTIQRTQQEDSAVYLCASSLEGHSGNTIYFGEGSWLTVV.

The chain combines TRBV30 with TRBJ2-7; 8 bases are shared with TRBD1. CDR1 GTSNPN and CDR2 SVGIG come from the germline V gene (reference sequence). With V trimmed by 3 bases and J by 5 bases, 3 bases remained unmatched. The CDR3 covers 12 residues. CDR3: CAWSQQGDEQYF. The CDR3 region has the DNA TGTGCCTGGAGCCAACAGGGGGACGAGCAGTACTTC.

The chain employs TRBV6-1 and TRBJ1-2; D may be TRBD1 (6 bases). The germline gives CDR1 MNHNS, CDR2 SASEGT. CDR3 length: 13 amino acids. Deletions cut 3 bases from V and 4 bases from J, with 9 bases between. CDR3 sequence (DNA): TGTGCCAGCAGTGACACAGGGCTCTATGGCTACACCTTC. This encodes CASSDTGLYGYTF.

Note on this clone: One end of the junction is discordant with germline, which a read error may explain. The CDR3 region has the DNA TGTGCCAGCACTGAAGGTCTAGCGGGAATATACAATGAGCAGTTCTTC. It encodes CASTEGLAGIYNEQFF. V gene TRBV6-1 combines with J gene TRBJ2-1; 9 bases map to TRBD2. The germline gives CDR1 MNHNS, CDR2 SASEGT. The CDR3 is 16 amino acids.